This T cell receptor (beta chain) comes out of a study of T cell repertoires in cytomegalovirus infection. MiXCR, applied by TCRdb to the reads, yields one record per CDR3 protein. This table holds roughly 630,000 distinct CDR3 sequences, around 24% found once. The TCR sequence derives from a human donor in good health (CMV status not recorded). Some clones in this sample may be carry-over from other donors' samples. The material sequenced was CD8+ T cells from PBMCs.

CDR3 region: CASSQDRGGFSEAFF. CDR3 DNA sequence: TGTGCCAGCAGCCAGGACAGGGGGGGATTTAGTGAAGCTTTCTTT. The chain employs TRBV7-9 and TRBJ1-1; the match to TRBD1 covers 10 bases. The V gene end was trimmed by 5 bases and the J gene end by 7 bases; junction bases not matched to a gene: 10. The CDR3 has 15 amino acids. Looked up from germline, CDR1 is SEHNR and CDR2 is FQNEAQ (reference sequence).